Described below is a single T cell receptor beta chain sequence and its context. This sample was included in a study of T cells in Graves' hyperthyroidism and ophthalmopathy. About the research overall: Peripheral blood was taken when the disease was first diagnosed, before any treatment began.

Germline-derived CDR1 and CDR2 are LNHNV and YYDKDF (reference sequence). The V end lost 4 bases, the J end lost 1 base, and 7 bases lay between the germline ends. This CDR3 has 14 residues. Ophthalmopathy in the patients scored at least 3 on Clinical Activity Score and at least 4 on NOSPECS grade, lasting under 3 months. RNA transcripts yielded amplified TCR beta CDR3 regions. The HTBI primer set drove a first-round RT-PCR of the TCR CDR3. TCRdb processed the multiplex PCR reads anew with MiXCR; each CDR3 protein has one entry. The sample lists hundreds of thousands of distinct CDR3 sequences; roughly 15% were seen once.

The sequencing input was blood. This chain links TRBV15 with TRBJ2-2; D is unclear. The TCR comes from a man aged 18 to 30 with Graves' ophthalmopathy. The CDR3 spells CATSNRKNTGELFF. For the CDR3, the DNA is TGTGCCACCAGCAATCGGAAGAACACCGGGGAGCTGTTTTTT.